The TCR beta chain under discussion was sequenced for a study of glioma-infiltrating T cells after dendritic cell vaccination (dated by TCRdb to the mid-2010s). In terms of the full investigation: The cohort comprised approximately 15 glioblastoma patients from Phase I and II dendritic cell vaccination trials, 9 newly diagnosed and 6 with recurrent disease. Autologous tumor lysate-pulsed dendritic cell vaccination was administered to the patients between the early 2000s and the early 2010s. To make the vaccine, monocyte-derived dendritic cells were cultured for about seven days with IL-4 and GM-CSF and then pulsed overnight with autologous tumor lysate. Each patient got three intradermal injections of the dendritic cell vaccine, spaced at biweekly intervals, in the arm below the axilla. Deep sequencing of TCR beta CDR3 regions was used to quantify tumor-infiltrating lymphocyte content and compare tumor and blood repertoires in dendritic cell-vaccinated glioblastoma patients. Survival after dendritic cell vaccination was correlated with TCR sequencing metrics, including TIL content and tumor-blood repertoire overlap. General study outcomes and caveats: The cohort was small and heterogeneous, only a few patients had full blood and tumor sets, and even fewer had initial-recurrent tumor pairs. TCR clonality showed no direct relationship with survival, which suggests that a diverse polyclonal response may matter. The response model built on TCR overlap across three groups was characterized as speculative, with prospective validation still needed. After dendritic cell vaccination, a higher estimated pretreatment TIL content predicted longer time to progression and longer overall survival.

Using the immunoSEQ assay, TCRB CDR3 regions were amplified from approximately 2 micrograms of genomic DNA, or from all available DNA when less than that was on hand. The multiplex PCR employed 60 forward primers targeting TCR V beta segments and 13 reverse primers targeting J beta segments. Synthetic control templates were spiked into each sample at limiting dilution to estimate reads per starting template. Sequencing produced 87 bp reads on the Illumina HiSeq System. The paper's processing steps were these. PCR and sequencing errors were removed by a nearest neighbor algorithm that merged closely related sequences. TCR overlap was defined as the percentage of unique tumor TCR beta sequences that were also present in the same patient's peripheral blood. Here the immuneACCESS table is served through TCRdb, limited to in-frame sequences with V and J called. Missing clones are a known gap in these copies; in checked studies unresolved V genes cover under half, and the rest lacks a known reason. That table supplies the V and J calls and clone size; D and trimming were determined from the DNA. This sample comprises more than 95,000 clones, 90% of them detected only once. The ten largest account for roughly 3% of the sample.

Concerning this clone: Its specific antigen is unknown. There are no base qualities to consult, and no much larger clone falls within one base.

V loses 1 base of germline sequence and J loses 10 bases, and the interval between the two ends is 8 bases. The CDR3 has 13 amino acids, counting the end cysteine and phenylalanine. Just the 39-base CDR3 DNA is kept, in frame starting at base 1. Looking up the germline V gene (reference sequence) yields CDR1 MNHEY and CDR2 SMNVEV. What this sample's time point label stands for: after dendritic cell vaccination, including at tumor progression/relapse. To be selected, patients needed enough residual fresh-frozen tumor tissue and more than two years of available survival data. Although molecular status otherwise differed among the glioblastoma patients, no patient had an isocitrate dehydrogenase mutation. PBMC were collected before vaccination, two weeks after the third vaccination, and at tumor progression if progression occurred. The Qiagen DNeasy Blood extraction Kit was used for extraction of genomic DNA.

The clonotype comes from a human donor with glioblastoma. The sequence links TRBV27 to TRBJ1-6; no confident D gene assignment can be made. The source material was blood, sampled after dendritic cell vaccination. The CDR3 reads CASSLYKLSPLHF. The DNA is as follows: TGTGCCAGCAGTTTATATAAGCTATCACCCCTCCACTTT.